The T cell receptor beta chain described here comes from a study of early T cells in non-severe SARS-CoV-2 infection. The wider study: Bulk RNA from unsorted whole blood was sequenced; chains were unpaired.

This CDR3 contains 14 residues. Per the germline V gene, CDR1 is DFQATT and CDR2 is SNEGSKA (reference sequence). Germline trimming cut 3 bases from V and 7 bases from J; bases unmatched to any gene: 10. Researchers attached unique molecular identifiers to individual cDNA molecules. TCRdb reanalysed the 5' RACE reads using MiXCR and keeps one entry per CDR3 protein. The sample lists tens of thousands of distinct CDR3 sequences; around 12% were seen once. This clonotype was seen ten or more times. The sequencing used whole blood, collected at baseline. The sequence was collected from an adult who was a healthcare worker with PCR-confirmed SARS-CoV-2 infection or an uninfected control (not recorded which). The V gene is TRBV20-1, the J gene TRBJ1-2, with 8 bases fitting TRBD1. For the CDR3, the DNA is TGCAGTGCTAGCCGGACAGGGTTCGGCGGTGGCTACACCTTC. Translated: CSASRTGFGGGYTF.